Listed below are T cell receptor beta chains from one sample, sequenced in a study of breast tumors, draining lymph nodes, adjacent tissues. A single record per CDR3 protein comes from TCRdb applying MiXCR to the multiplex PCR reads. The data contain tens of thousands of distinct CDR3 sequences, roughly 23% of them singletons. Source material: breast tumor tissue. The receptors shown here come from a female donor with breast cancer. Some clones in this sample may be carry-over from other donors' samples. The CDR3 runs from the conserved cysteine through the conserved F or W. A D gene is named only where the DNA matches it firmly. Rows give clone size only sometimes, using once, few, many, or a class for an expanded clone.

d_call cdr3_length j_call v_call clone_size cdr3_aa cdr3_nt
- 16 TRBJ1-3 TRBV7-3 many CASSLSCSYRVHTIYF TGTGCCAGCAGCTTATCTTGCTCTTACCGGGTCCACACCATATATTTT
TRBD1 20 TRBJ2-2 TRBV25-1 many CASSELIGRTGGTNTGELFF TGTGCCAGCAGTGAATTAATAGGCCGGACAGGGGGTACGAACACCGGGGAGCTGTTTTTT
- 15 TRBJ1-3 TRBV9 many CASSVHSNSGNTIYF TGTGCCAGCAGCGTGCACTCCAATTCTGGAAACACCATATATTTT
- 13 TRBJ2-7 TRBV18 many CASSPQGKYEQYF TGTGCCAGCTCACCACAAGGGAAGTACGAGCAGTACTTC
TRBD2 16 TRBJ2-1 TRBV29-1 - CSAVPGLAGPYNEQFF TGCAGCGCCGTCCCGGGACTAGCGGGACCCTACAATGAGCAGTTCTTC
- 15 TRBJ2-7 TRBV27 many CASSSLGRGGYEQYF TGTGCCAGCTCTAGTTTGGGAAGAGGGGGTTACGAGCAGTACTTC
- 16 TRBJ1-4 TRBV5-1 many CASSLAEFPGNEKLFF TGCGCCAGCAGCTTGGCCGAATTCCCCGGGAATGAAAAACTGTTTTTT
- 15 TRBJ1-3 TRBV5-8 many CASSLAVSSGNTIYF TGTGCCAGCAGCTTAGCTGTGAGCTCTGGAAACACCATATATTTT
- 17 TRBJ1-2 TRBV19 many CASSILGGGRSNYGYTF TGTGCCAGTAGTATCCTTGGCGGCGGGCGGAGTAACTATGGCTACACCTTC
- 15 TRBJ1-6 TRBV6-6 many CASSYGNKYNSPLHF TGTGCCAGCAGTTACGGAAACAAGTATAATTCACCCCTCCACTTT
- 15 TRBJ1-3 TRBV14 many CASSQRVPSGNTIYF TGTGCCAGCAGCCAGCGAGTTCCCTCTGGAAACACCATATATTTT
- 16 TRBJ2-6 TRBV5-1 many CASSLAQGGGANVLTF TGCGCCAGCAGCTTGGCACAGGGTGGTGGGGCCAACGTCCTGACTTTC
TRBD2 14 TRBJ2-7 TRBV9 many CASSPSGRANEQYF TGTGCCAGCAGCCCTAGCGGGAGGGCCAACGAGCAGTACTTC
- 15 TRBJ1-4 TRBV9 many CASSVAEGYREKLFF TGTGCCAGCAGCGTAGCGGAGGGCTATCGGGAAAAACTGTTTTTT
- 16 TRBJ2-7 TRBV5-1 - CASSLGVQGWTGELYF TGCGCCAGCAGCTTGGGGGTACAGGGATGGACCGGGGAGCTGTACTTC
TRBD2 13 TRBJ2-5 TRBV5-8 many CASSSGGRETQYF TGTGCCAGCAGTTCGGGGGGGCGGGAGACCCAGTACTTC
- 16 TRBJ1-3 TRBV2 many CASSDVTRFSGNTIYF TGTGCCAGCAGTGATGTCACCAGGTTCTCTGGAAACACCATATATTTT
- 14 TRBJ1-3 TRBV7-6 many CASSSSALGNTIYF TGTGCCAGCAGTTCCTCCGCGTTGGGAAACACCATATATTTT
- 15 TRBJ1-3 TRBV9 many CASSVVRIIGNTIYF TGTGCCAGCAGCGTAGTCAGGATAATTGGAAACACCATATATTTT
- 18 TRBJ2-2 TRBV3-1 - CASSQDPRGRLGSGELFF TGTGCCAGCAGCCAAGATCCCCGTGGGCGCTTGGGGTCCGGGGAGCTGTTTTTT
TRBD1 15 TRBJ1-5 TRBV20-1 many CSARERTGGNGPQHF TGCAGTGCTAGAGAACGGACAGGTGGGAATGGGCCCCAGCATTTT
TRBD1 16 TRBJ1-4 TRBV30 few CAWSPTGGATNEKLFF TGTGCCTGGAGTCCTACAGGGGGCGCGACTAATGAAAAACTGTTTTTT
TRBD2 16 TRBJ2-1 TRBV24-1 many CATSDPSGRSYNEQFF TGTGCCACCAGTGATCCTAGCGGGAGGTCCTACAATGAGCAGTTCTTC
TRBD1 15 TRBJ2-1 TRBV7-3 many CASSPGQSTYNEQFF TGTGCCAGCAGCCCGGGACAGTCCACCTACAATGAGCAGTTCTTC
TRBD1 11 TRBJ2-5 TRBV25-1 few CASRQGQTQYF TGTGCCAGCAGACAGGGGCAGACCCAGTACTTC
TRBD1 14 TRBJ2-7 TRBV30 many CAWSRDRVLGEQYF TGTGCCTGGAGCCGGGACAGGGTATTAGGCGAGCAGTACTTC
- 14 TRBJ1-5 TRBV30 many CASGGVGQNQPQHF TGTGCCAGTGGAGGGGTGGGGCAGAATCAGCCCCAGCATTTT
- 13 TRBJ2-7 TRBV6-5 many CASSYLGGYEQYF TGTGCCAGCAGTTACCTTGGGGGCTACGAGCAGTACTTC
TRBD2 15 TRBJ2-3 TRBV12-3/TRBV12-4 many CASNIAGGGTDTQYF TGTGCCAGTAATATAGCGGGAGGGGGGACAGATACGCAGTATTTT
- 12 TRBJ2-7 TRBV20-1 - CSASGSSYEQYF TGCAGTGCTAGCGGGAGCTCCTACGAGCAGTACTTC
TRBD2 15 TRBJ2-3 TRBV5-8 many CASSRLAGPTDTQYF TGTGCCAGCAGTCGACTAGCGGGACCCACAGATACGCAGTATTTT
- 16 TRBJ2-1 TRBV7-2 many CASSQANTGSYNEQFF TGTGCCAGCAGCCAGGCGAACACGGGCTCCTACAATGAGCAGTTCTTC
- 16 TRBJ1-2 TRBV5-6 medium-sized CASSKENAGLLGGYTF TGTGCCAGCAGCAAGGAGAATGCGGGACTCCTGGGAGGCTACACCTTC
TRBD1 14 TRBJ1-2 TRBV6-1 many CASFVGQGFGGYTF TGTGCCAGCTTTGTTGGACAGGGTTTCGGTGGCTACACCTTC
TRBD1 15 TRBJ2-7 TRBV12-3/TRBV12-4 many CASSPWGQRSYEQYF TGTGCCAGCAGTCCTTGGGGACAGCGCTCCTACGAGCAGTACTTC
- 11 TRBJ1-2 TRBV30 medium-sized CAWRNYYGYTF TGTGCCTGGAGGAATTACTATGGCTACACCTTC
- 13 TRBJ2-5 TRBV5-1 many CASSTGSIETQYF TGCGCCAGCAGCACGGGGAGCATAGAGACCCAGTACTTC
- 11 TRBJ1-2 TRBV2 many CASSVSYGYTF TGTGCCAGCAGTGTTTCCTATGGCTACACCTTC
TRBD2 13 TRBJ2-1 TRBV5-1 - CASSLGEGGGRVF TGCGCCAGCAGCTTGGGGGAAGGCGGCGGGAGGGTCTTC
- 16 TRBJ2-1 TRBV24-1 few CATSDRQGSLSNEQFF TGTGCCACCAGTGATCGTCAGGGGTCCCTTTCGAATGAGCAGTTCTTC
- 14 TRBJ2-5 TRBV29-1 many CSVDDAPSQETQYF TGCAGCGTTGACGACGCCCCTAGCCAAGAGACCCAGTACTTC
TRBD2 15 TRBJ2-2 TRBV3-1 many CASSHGGSGTGELFF TGTGCCAGCAGCCACGGCGGGAGCGGCACCGGGGAGCTGTTTTTT
TRBD2 16 TRBJ2-2 TRBV6-2/TRBV6-3 many CASRTGVAGANGELFF TGTGCCAGCAGAACCGGGGTAGCGGGGGCGAACGGGGAGCTGTTTTTT